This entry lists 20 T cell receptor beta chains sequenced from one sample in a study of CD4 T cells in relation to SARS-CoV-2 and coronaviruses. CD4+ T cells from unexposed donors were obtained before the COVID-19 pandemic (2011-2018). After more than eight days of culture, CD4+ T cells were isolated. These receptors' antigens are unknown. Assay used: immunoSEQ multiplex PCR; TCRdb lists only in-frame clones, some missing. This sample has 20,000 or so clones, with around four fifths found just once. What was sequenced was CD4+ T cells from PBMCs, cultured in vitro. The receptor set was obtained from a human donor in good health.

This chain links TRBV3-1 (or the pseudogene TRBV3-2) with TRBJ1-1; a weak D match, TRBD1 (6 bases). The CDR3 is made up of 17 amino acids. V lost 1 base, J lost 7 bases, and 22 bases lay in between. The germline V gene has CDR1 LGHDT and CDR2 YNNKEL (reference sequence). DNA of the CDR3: TGTGCCAGCAGCCAAGTTTTAAGGCAGAAAGGAGGGGGTGAAGCTTTCTTT. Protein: CASSQVLRQKGGGEAFF.

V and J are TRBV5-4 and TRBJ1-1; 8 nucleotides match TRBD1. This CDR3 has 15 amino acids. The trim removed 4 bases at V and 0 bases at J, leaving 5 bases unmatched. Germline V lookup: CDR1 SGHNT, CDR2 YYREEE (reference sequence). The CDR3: CASSLRQGLNTEAFF. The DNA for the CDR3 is TGTGCCAGCAGCCTGAGACAGGGGTTGAACACTGAAGCTTTCTTT.

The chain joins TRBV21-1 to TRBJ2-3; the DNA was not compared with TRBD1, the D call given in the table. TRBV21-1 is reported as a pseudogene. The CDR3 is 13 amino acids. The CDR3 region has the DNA TGTGCCAGCAGCAAAGGACAGGCAGATACGCAGTATTTT. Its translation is CASSKGQADTQYF.

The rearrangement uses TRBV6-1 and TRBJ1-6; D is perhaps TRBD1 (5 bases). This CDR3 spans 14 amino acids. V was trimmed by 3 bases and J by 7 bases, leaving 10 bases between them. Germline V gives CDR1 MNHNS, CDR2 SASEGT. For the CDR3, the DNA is TGTGCCAGCAGTGATACAGGCCGGAATTCACCCCTCCACTTT. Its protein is CASSDTGRNSPLHF.

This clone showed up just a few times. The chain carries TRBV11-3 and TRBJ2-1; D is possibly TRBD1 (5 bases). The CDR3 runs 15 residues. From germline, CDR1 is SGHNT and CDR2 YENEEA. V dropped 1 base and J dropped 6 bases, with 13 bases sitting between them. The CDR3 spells CASSLGGSGANEQFF. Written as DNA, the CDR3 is TGTGCCAGCAGCTTAGGGGGATCTGGGGCCAATGAGCAGTTCTTC.

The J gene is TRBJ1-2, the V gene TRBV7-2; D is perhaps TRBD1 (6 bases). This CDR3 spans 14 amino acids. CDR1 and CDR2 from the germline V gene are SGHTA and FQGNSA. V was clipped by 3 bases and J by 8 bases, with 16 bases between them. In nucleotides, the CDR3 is TGTGCCAGCAGCTTGGGTCAGGGGCCCAGGGGCTACACCTTC. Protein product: CASSLGQGPRGYTF.

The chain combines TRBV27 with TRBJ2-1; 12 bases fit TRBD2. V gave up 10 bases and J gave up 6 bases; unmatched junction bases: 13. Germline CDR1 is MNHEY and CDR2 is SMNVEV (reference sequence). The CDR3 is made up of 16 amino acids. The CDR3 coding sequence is TGTGCCATCGGGGGAACAGGACTAGCGGGAATCAATGAGCAGTTCTTC. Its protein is CAIGGTGLAGINEQFF.

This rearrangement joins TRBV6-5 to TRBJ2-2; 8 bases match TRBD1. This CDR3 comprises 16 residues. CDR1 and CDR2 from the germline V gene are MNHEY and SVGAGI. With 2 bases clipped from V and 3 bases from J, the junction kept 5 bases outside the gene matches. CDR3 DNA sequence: TGTGCCAGCAGTTACGGACAGGGTGGGCACACCGGGGAGCTGTTTTTT. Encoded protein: CASSYGQGGHTGELFF.

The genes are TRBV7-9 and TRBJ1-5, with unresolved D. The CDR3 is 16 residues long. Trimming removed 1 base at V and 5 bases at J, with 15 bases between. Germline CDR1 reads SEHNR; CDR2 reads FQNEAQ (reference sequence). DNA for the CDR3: TGTGCCAGCAGCTTAGGCCCCCTGACAATTGATCAGCCCCAGCATTTT. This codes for CASSLGPLTIDQPQHF.

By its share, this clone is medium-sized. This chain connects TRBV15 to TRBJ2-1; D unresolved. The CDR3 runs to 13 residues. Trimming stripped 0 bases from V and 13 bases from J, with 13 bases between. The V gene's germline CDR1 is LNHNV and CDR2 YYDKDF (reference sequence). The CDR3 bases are TGTGCCACCAGCAGAGATGGCGCTTGGGAACAGTTCTTC. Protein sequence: CATSRDGAWEQFF. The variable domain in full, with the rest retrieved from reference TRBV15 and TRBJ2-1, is DAMVIQNPRYQVTQFGKPVTLSCSQTLNHNVMYWYQQKSSQAPKLLFHYYDKDFNNEADTPDNFQSRRPNTSFCFLDIRSPGLGDTAMYLCATSRDGAWEQFFGPGTRLTVL.

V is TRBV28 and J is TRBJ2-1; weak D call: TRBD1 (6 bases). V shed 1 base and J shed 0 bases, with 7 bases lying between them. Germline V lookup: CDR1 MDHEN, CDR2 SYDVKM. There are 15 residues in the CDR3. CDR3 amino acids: CASSLSDSSYNEQFF. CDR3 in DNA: TGTGCCAGCAGTTTATCGGACAGCTCCTACAATGAGCAGTTCTTC. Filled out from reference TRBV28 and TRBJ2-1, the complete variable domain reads DVKVTQSSRYLVKRTGEKVFLECVQDMDHENMFWYRQDPGLGLRLIYFSYDVKMKEKGDIPEGYSVSREKKERFSLILESASTNQTSMYLCASSLSDSSYNEQFFGPGTRLTVL.

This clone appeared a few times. CDR3 amino acids: CASSLGTGVSRLDGYTF. The CDR3 nucleotides read TGTGCCAGCAGCTTGGGAACAGGGGTTTCGAGATTGGATGGCTACACCTTC. The chain carries TRBV5-4 and TRBJ1-2; TRBD1 aligns across 7 bases. V lost 0 bases and J lost 6; bases outside the gene matches: 14. The CDR3 consists of 17 residues. The germline V gene encodes CDR1 SGHNT and CDR2 YYREEE (reference sequence).

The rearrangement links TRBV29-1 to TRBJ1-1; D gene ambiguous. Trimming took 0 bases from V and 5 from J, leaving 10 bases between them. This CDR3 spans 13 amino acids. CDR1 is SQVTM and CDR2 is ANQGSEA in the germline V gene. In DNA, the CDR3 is TGCAGCGTTGAAGATCCTGGCTCGACTGAAGCTTTCTTT. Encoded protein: CSVEDPGSTEAFF.

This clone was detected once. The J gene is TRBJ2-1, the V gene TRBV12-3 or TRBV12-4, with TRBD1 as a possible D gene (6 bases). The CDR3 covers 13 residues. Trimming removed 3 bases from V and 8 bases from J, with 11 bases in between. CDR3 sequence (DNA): TGTGCCAGCAGTTTCTCTCAGGGGTATGAGCAGTTCTTC. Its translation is CASSFSQGYEQFF.

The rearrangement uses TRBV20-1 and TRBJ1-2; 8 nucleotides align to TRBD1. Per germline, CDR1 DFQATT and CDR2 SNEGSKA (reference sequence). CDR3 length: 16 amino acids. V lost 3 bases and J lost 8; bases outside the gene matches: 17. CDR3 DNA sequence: TGCAGTGCTAGTCACCTCGGGAGGCAGGGGGCGAGAGGCTACACCTTC. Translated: CSASHLGRQGARGYTF.

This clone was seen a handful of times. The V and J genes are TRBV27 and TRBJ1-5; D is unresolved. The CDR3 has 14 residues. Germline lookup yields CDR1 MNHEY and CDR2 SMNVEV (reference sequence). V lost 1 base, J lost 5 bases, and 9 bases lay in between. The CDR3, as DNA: TGTGCCAGCAGTTTATTAGGGATCGATCAGCCCCAGCATTTT. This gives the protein CASSLLGIDQPQHF.

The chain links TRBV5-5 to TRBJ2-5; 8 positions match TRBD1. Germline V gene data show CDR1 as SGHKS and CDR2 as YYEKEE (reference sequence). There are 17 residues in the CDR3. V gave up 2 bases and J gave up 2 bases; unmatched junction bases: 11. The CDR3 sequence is CASSLLTGGVSQETQYF. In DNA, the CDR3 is TGTGCCAGCAGCTTATTAACAGGGGGAGTAAGTCAAGAGACCCAGTACTTC.

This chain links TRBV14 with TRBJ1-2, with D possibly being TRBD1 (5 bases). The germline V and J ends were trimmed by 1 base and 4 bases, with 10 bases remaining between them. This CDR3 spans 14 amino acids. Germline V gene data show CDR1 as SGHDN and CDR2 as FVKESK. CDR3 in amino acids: CASSQGGPGYGYTF. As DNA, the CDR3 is TGTGCCAGCAGCCAAGGGGGCCCGGGCTATGGCTACACCTTC.

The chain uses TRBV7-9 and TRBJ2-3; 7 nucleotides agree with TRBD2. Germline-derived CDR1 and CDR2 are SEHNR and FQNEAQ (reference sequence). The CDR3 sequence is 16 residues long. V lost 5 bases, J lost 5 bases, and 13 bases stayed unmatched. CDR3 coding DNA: TGTGCCAGCAGCCCGGGGGGAGCGGGCCGCAGAGATACGCAGTATTTT. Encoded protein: CASSPGGAGRRDTQYF.

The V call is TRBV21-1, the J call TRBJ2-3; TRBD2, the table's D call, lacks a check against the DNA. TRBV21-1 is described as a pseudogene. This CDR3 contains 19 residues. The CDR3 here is CASSKVGALAEGFTDTQYF. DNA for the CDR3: TGTGCCAGCAGCAAAGTAGGCGCTCTAGCGGAAGGTTTCACAGATACGCAGTATTTT.